The present T cell receptor beta chain was sequenced within a study of blood T cell repertoires in COVID-19. Clones were read by immunoSEQ multiplex PCR, and TCRdb kept only the in-frame ones, dropping some. Altogether 350,000 or so clones are present, more than 70% being singletons, with the ten largest covering 8.5% to 12%. This CDR3 spans 12 amino acids. V was cut by 5 bases and J by 2 bases, with 5 bases left in between. Per the germline V gene, CDR1 is MNHEY and CDR2 is SMNVEV (reference sequence). This sequence joins TRBV27 and TRBJ2-3; D unresolved. This sequence originates from a woman between 25 and 40 years old with COVID-19, enrolled during active disease. Sequencing used peripheral blood. DNA of the CDR3: TGTGCCAGCAGTCCACACACAGATACGCAGTATTTT. Encoded protein: CASSPHTDTQYF.